The rows below give T cell receptor beta chains drawn from one sample of a study of early T cells in non-severe SARS-CoV-2 infection. From the 5' RACE reads, TCRdb called clonotypes with MiXCR, one entry per CDR3 protein. The data hold about 55,000 distinct CDR3 sequences, with just under 15% observed a single time. The sequencing used whole blood, collected at baseline. The receptors derive from an adult who was a healthcare worker with PCR-confirmed SARS-CoV-2 infection or an uninfected control (not recorded which). Both conserved end residues are part of each CDR3. Each record gives: V gene, J gene, clone size, D gene, CDR3 DNA, CDR3 protein. The D gene is left open where the match is weak. The size entry is marked missing in some rows and otherwise reads once, few, many or a size class.

TRBV4-3,TRBJ2-5,NA,NA,TGCGCCAGCAGCCAAGGTGGTCAGCTAGAGACCCAGTACTTC,CASSQGGQLETQYF
TRBV29-1,TRBJ1-2,few,NA,TGCAGCGTTATTGAGGACAACTATGGCTACACCTTC,CSVIEDNYGYTF
TRBV7-6,TRBJ2-7,many,TRBD2,TGTGCCAGCAGCCCGGGACTAGCGGTTGAGCAGTACTTC,CASSPGLAVEQYF
TRBV2,TRBJ2-3,NA,TRBD1,TGTGCCAGCAGCATACAGGGGAACACAGATACGCAGTATTTT,CASSIQGNTDTQYF
TRBV3-1,TRBJ2-3,NA,NA,TGTGCCAGCAGCGGACCCTGGGACTTACACGTTGATACGCAGTATTTT,CASSGPWDLHVDTQYF
TRBV18,TRBJ2-1,NA,TRBD2,TGTGCCAGCTCACGCCTAACGGGACTAGCGGTCAATGAGCAGTTCTTC,CASSRLTGLAVNEQFF
TRBV18,TRBJ2-7,few,NA,TGTGCCAGCTCACAGTCCGGGTCCACCTACGAGCAGTACTTC,CASSQSGSTYEQYF
TRBV11-3,TRBJ2-1,NA,TRBD2,TGTGCCAGCAGCTCACCGGGACTAGCGGGAGTTGGTGAGCAGTTCTTC,CASSSPGLAGVGEQFF
TRBV30,TRBJ1-4,NA,TRBD1,TGTGCCTGGAGTCCGACAGGGGTTATTGAAAAACTGTTTTTT,CAWSPTGVIEKLFF
TRBV27,TRBJ1-3,NA,NA,TGTGTCAGCAGTCTAATCACAGGGTCAGTTCTGAAGGGAAACACCATATATTTT,CVSSLITGSVLKGNTIYF
TRBV3-1,TRBJ2-2,many,TRBD1,TGTGCCACTCGGACAGGGAGTCTCCTTAACACCGGGGAGCTGTTTTTT,CATRTGSLLNTGELFF
TRBV20-1,TRBJ2-1,many,TRBD2,TGCAGTGCTACCGGACTAGCGGGCTACAATGAGCAGTTCTTC,CSATGLAGYNEQFF
TRBV27,TRBJ2-1,NA,NA,TGTGCCAGCAGTCTGACCCACTACAATGAGCAGTTCTTC,CASSLTHYNEQFF
TRBV3-1,TRBJ2-7,NA,NA,TGTGCCAGCAGCCAAGGCCGGGAGTTGGTCGACGAGCAGTACTTC,CASSQGRELVDEQYF
TRBV7-2,TRBJ1-3,many,TRBD1,TGTGCCAGCAGCTCCGGGACAGGGATGCAAGGAAACACCATATATTTT,CASSSGTGMQGNTIYF
TRBV7-6,TRBJ2-7,few,NA,TGTGCCAGCAGCTTCAACACTGCTTTATTCTACGAGCAGTACTTC,CASSFNTALFYEQYF
TRBV15,TRBJ2-1,once,NA,TGTGCCACCAGCCCCCCGTTGGGGAATGAGCAGTTCTTC,CATSPPLGNEQFF
TRBV28,TRBJ2-7,few,NA,TGTGCCAGCAGTTTTCAGGGAAGGCACGAGCAGTACTTC,CASSFQGRHEQYF